This T cell receptor (beta chain) was sequenced in a study of Graves' ophthalmopathy and Graves' hyperthyroidism. Overall study findings and caveats: A model built from 13 signatures distinguished ophthalmopathy from stable hyperthyroidism with approximately 88% sensitivity and 81.08% specificity.

Physicians reached a diagnosis by relying on clinical symptoms, serum thyroxine, TRAb, thyroid ultrasound and orbital computed tomography. This clonotype has just a few counts. Its antigen remains unidentified. Amplification of the TCR beta CDR3 regions used RNA transcripts (as template). The first round was an RT-PCR with HTBI primers, and the second round was a multiplex PCR. One entry per CDR3 protein results from TCRdb running MiXCR on the multiplex PCR reads. Here the sample spans about 660,000 distinct CDR3 sequences, about 38% being singletons. CDR3 length: 16 residues. Per the germline V gene, CDR1 is SGHVS and CDR2 is FQNEAQ. Trimming cost V 4 bases and J 5 bases; bases outside gene matches: 11.

Sequenced material: peripheral blood. This receptor was identified in an adult man with Graves' ophthalmopathy. The chain recombines TRBV7-8 with TRBJ2-5; TRBD2 agrees at 9 bases. CDR3 bases: TGTGCCAGCAGCTCCCGGGGGCGGGGGGGCCGGGAGACCCAGTACTTC. It codes for CASSSRGRGGRETQYF.